These T cell receptor beta chains were read from a single sample in a study of control samples from healthy donors and cancer patients. The data were produced by immunoSEQ multiplex PCR, yet TCRdb's version contains in-frame clones alone and is incomplete. Of some 120,000 clones in the sample, around nine tenths were seen once. What was sequenced was blood. The receptors were gathered from a woman in her seventies in good health. Both conserved end residues are part of each CDR3. Clone size is not always given. Where it is, it says once, few, many or a class for expanded clones.

v_call,clone_size,j_call,cdr3_aa
TRBV27,NA,TRBJ1-1,CASKQGYTEAFF
TRBV19,NA,TRBJ1-1,CASSTDGSTEAFF
TRBV5-1,NA,TRBJ2-5,CASSQTSGGPGETQYF
TRBV7-8,NA,TRBJ1-2,CASSLEGYAVYGYTF
TRBV6-1,NA,TRBJ1-6,CASSESRGGNSPLHF
TRBV5-1,NA,TRBJ1-3,CASSLEGGTGNTIYF
TRBV15,few,TRBJ1-5,CATSRADENQPQHF
TRBV7-2,few,TRBJ2-1,CASRGGMDAYNEQFF
TRBV2,once,TRBJ2-3,CACQRPPLDTQYF
TRBV6-5,NA,TRBJ1-2,CASSTGTRGYTF
TRBV4-2,NA,TRBJ2-1,CASSQGPPGDLAYNEQFF
TRBV6-2/TRBV6-3,once,TRBJ2-7,CASSYGVYEQYF
TRBV19,once,TRBJ2-3,CASSRGGAVTDTQYF
TRBV4-1,NA,TRBJ1-4,CASSQAPLGREKLFF
TRBV5-4,NA,TRBJ2-5,CASSFITDQETQYF
TRBV5-1,NA,TRBJ1-1,CASSSSWGRNTEAFF
TRBV6-5,NA,TRBJ1-1,CASSAWGRNTEAFF